This TCR beta chain was found in a study of T cell changes during pregnancy in multiple sclerosis. Generated by immunoSEQ multiplex PCR, the TCRdb table keeps only in-frame clones and is missing some. Of around 72,000 clones listed, 75% to 95% are singletons. The germline V and J ends were trimmed by 6 bases and 0 bases, with 16 bases remaining between them. From germline, CDR1 is SGHKS and CDR2 YYEKEE (reference sequence). The CDR3 consists of 16 residues. The TCR was taken from a female donor with multiple sclerosis, enrolled in a pregnancy study. The sample consisted of CD4+ T cells from peripheral blood mononuclear cells, taken before pregnancy. The chain recombines TRBV5-5 with TRBJ2-4; weak D call: TRBD2 (5 bases). CDR3 residues: CASTPDGELAKNIQYF. The CDR3 nucleotides are TGTGCCAGCACCCCTGACGGGGAGCTAGCCAAAAACATTCAGTACTTC.